The 6 T cell receptor beta chains reported below all come from one sample, sequenced in a study of shared clonotypes between healthy human individuals. CD45RO-negative CD8 cells positively selected for CCR7 made up the naive population, which excluded terminally differentiated effector memory CD45RA+ cells. TCRdb's copy holds only in-frame clones and misses some; the assay was immunoSEQ multiplex PCR. Here the sample spans about 2,100,000 clones, just over 90% being singletons. Source material: naive CD8+ T cells from PBMCs. All receptors come from a man younger than 35 in good health. Some clones in this sample may be carry-over from other donors' samples.

V usage is TRBV29-1 and J usage is TRBJ2-7; no definite D call. Per the germline V gene, CDR1 is SQVTM and CDR2 is ANQGSEA. V was clipped by 4 bases and J by 2 bases, with 9 bases between them. This CDR3 contains 12 residues. The CDR3 loop reads CSVGVSPYEQYF. CDR3 DNA sequence: TGCAGCGTTGGGGTCTCTCCCTACGAGCAGTACTTC.

The genes are TRBV9 and TRBJ2-3, with 8 bases lining up with TRBD2. Per the germline V gene, CDR1 is SGDLS and CDR2 is YYNGEE. The CDR3 extends over 13 amino acids. V trimming: 5 bases; J trimming: 4 bases; junction bases outside the gene matches: 3. CDR3 DNA sequence: TGTGCCAGCAGGTCGGGAGGGTCAGATACGCAGTATTTT. This translates into CASRSGGSDTQYF.

The V gene is TRBV6-5, the J gene TRBJ2-7; TRBD2 agrees at 7 bases. Germline CDR1 and CDR2: MNHEY and SVGAGI. The ends lost 0 bases at V and 2 bases at J; junction bases unmatched: 7. This CDR3 spans 16 amino acids. The CDR3 sequence: CASSYSIGLVTYEQYF. The CDR3 DNA sequence: TGTGCCAGCAGTTACTCGATTGGACTAGTTACCTACGAGCAGTACTTC.

To note about this clone: Additional DNA sequences in this sample encode the identical CDR3. This chain's CDR3 is CASSSSSYEQYF. The DNA of the CDR3 is TGTGCCAGCAGCTCGAGCTCCTACGAGCAGTACTTC. The rearrangement uses TRBV11-2 and TRBJ2-7; D unclear. The CDR3 consists of 12 residues. Germline-derived CDR1 and CDR2 are SGHAT and FQNNGV. Between the trimmed V and J ends, which lost 4 bases and 0 bases, there was a span of 4 bases.

The gene calls are TRBV27 and TRBJ1-5; maybe TRBD1 (6 bases). This CDR3 has 16 residues. Trimming removed 4 bases at V and 1 base at J, with 14 bases between. Germline V gene lookup returns CDR1 MNHEY and CDR2 SMNVEV (reference sequence). The CDR3 region has the DNA TGTGCCAGCAGTTCGTCGACAGGATCGAGCAATCAGCCCCAGCATTTT. It is translated as CASSSSTGSSNQPQHF.

The J gene is TRBJ1-4, the V gene TRBV28; 7 positions agree with TRBD1. V gave up 6 bases and J gave up 3 bases; unmatched junction bases: 4. Germline values: CDR1 MDHEN, CDR2 SYDVKM. This CDR3 is built from 14 residues. The CDR3 protein is CASRRGRPNEKLFF. The CDR3 bases are TGTGCCAGCAGAAGGGGGCGCCCTAATGAAAAACTGTTTTTT.